This T cell receptor (beta chain) was profiled in a study of shared clonotypes between healthy human individuals. Repertoires were generated with immunoSEQ multiplex PCR, while TCRdb's copy carries only in-frame clones and drops some. The sample has just over 2,000,000 clones; 95% are singletons. This TCR was sampled from a man younger than 35 in good health. Sequencing was performed on naive CD4+ T cells sorted from blood. This sample's subset: CD45RA+ positively selected.

CDR3 in amino acids: CAWSGGRVTGEWADTQYF. As DNA, the CDR3 is TGTGCCTGGAGTGGGGGGAGGGTTACAGGGGAATGGGCAGATACGCAGTATTTT. This sequence joins TRBV30 and TRBJ2-3; D is tentatively TRBD1 or TRBD2 (7 bases each). Trimming stripped 1 base from V and 4 bases from J, with 24 bases between. This CDR3 has 18 amino acids. Germline V gives CDR1 GTSNPN, CDR2 SVGIG (reference sequence). Based on the CDR3 plus reference TRBV30 and TRBJ2-3, the full variable domain is SQTIHQWPATLVQPVGSPLSLECTVEGTSNPNLYWYRQAAGRGLQLLFYSVGIGQISSEVPQNLSASRPQDRQFILSSKKLLLSDSGFYLCAWSGGRVTGEWADTQYFGPGTRLTVL.